The 12 T cell receptor beta chains below all came from one sample that was sequenced in a study of prognosis after radiotherapy for stage I lung cancer. Two-round multiplex PCR on genomic DNA was the method by which TCR beta CDR3 was amplified. Primers were specific to each TRBV and TRBJ gene in first-round PCR. TCRdb reprocessed the multiplex PCR reads with MiXCR, giving one entry per CDR3 protein. Here the sample spans about 35,000 distinct CDR3 sequences, nearly 35% being singletons. The material was PBMCs, obtained before or after stereotactic body radiation therapy (not recorded which). These TCRs come from a donor at least 50 years old with non-small cell lung cancer.

A note on this clonotype: This likely reflects a read error, since a far larger clone is one base away. The chain links TRBV10-3 to TRBJ2-2; D may be TRBD1 or TRBD2 (5 bases each). The CDR3 spans 14 residues. CDR1 and CDR2 (germline): ENHRY, SYGVKD. V lost 3 bases, J lost 3 bases, and 8 bases lay in between. The chain's CDR3 is CAISDGTDTGELFF. The CDR3 nucleotides read TGTGCCATCAGTGACGGGACGGACACCGGGGAGCTGTTTTTT.

As to this clonotype: The likely explanation is a read error, given a far larger clone one base away. The V call is TRBV6-2 or TRBV6-3, the J call TRBJ2-3; D may be TRBD2 (6 bases). V was shortened by 5 bases and J by 4 bases, with 16 bases between the two germline ends. The CDR3 is 15 residues long. Germline V gene lookup returns CDR1 MNHEY and CDR2 SVGEGT. The CDR3 region is CASSELFGEADTQYF. CDR3 in DNA: TGTGCCAGCAGTGAATTGTTCGGGGAGGCAGATACGCAGTATTTT.

V gene TRBV7-9 combines with J gene TRBJ1-4; 7 nucleotides agree with TRBD1. Germline V gene data show CDR1 as SEHNR and CDR2 as FQNEAQ (reference sequence). With V trimmed by 4 bases and J by 10 bases, 12 bases remained unmatched. The CDR3 length is 15 residues. DNA of the CDR3: TGTGCCAGCAGCTGGGAAAGACAGGGATCAGGAAAACTGTTTTTT. Translation gives CASSWERQGSGKLFF.

The genes are TRBV6-1 and TRBJ1-5, with D possibly being TRBD1 (6 bases). The CDR3 runs 15 residues. Germline V gene sequence: CDR1 MNHNS, CDR2 SASEGT. V lost 3 bases and J 9 bases, leaving 18 bases between the germline ends. The CDR3 DNA follows: TGTGCCAGCAGTGATTGGGTGACAGGTTCGTGGCCCCAGCATTTT. This gives the protein CASSDWVTGSWPQHF.

This clonotype was seen at least ten times. This rearrangement joins TRBV19 to TRBJ2-7; D tentatively fits TRBD1 or TRBD2 (7 bases each). Germline V gene lookup returns CDR1 LNHDA and CDR2 SQIVND (reference sequence). The CDR3 loop spans 13 amino acids. Deletions cut 7 bases from V and 7 bases from J, with 17 bases between. Written as DNA, the CDR3 is TGTGCCAGTACAGGGGGGGGCCTCTCTGAGCAGTACTTC. It specifies CASTGGGLSEQYF.

About this clonotype: This likely traces to a read error, being one base from a far larger clone. The chain combines TRBV27 with TRBJ2-7; D remains ambiguous. V shed 3 bases and J shed 3 bases, with 9 bases lying between them. This CDR3 is built from 13 residues. Germline V gene sequence: CDR1 MNHEY, CDR2 SMNVEV (reference sequence). The CDR3 loop is CASSFCLDYEQYF. In nucleotides, the CDR3 is TGTGCCAGCAGTTTCTGCCTAGACTACGAGCAGTACTTC.

This clonotype was counted ten times or more. This CDR3 is CASSREGDDGYTF. CDR3 DNA sequence: TGTGCCAGCAGTCGAGAAGGAGACGATGGCTACACCTTC. The chain combines TRBV6-1 with TRBJ1-2; unclear D gene. Germline V gene lookup returns CDR1 MNHNS and CDR2 SASEGT. This CDR3 spans 13 amino acids. Trimming left V 5 bases short and J 6 bases short, with 13 bases between.

Judged by abundance, this clonotype is medium-sized. The chain carries TRBV6-2 or TRBV6-3 and TRBJ2-1, with D hard to call. Germline-derived CDR1 and CDR2 are MNHEY and SVGEGT. Trimming removed 5 bases at V and 7 bases at J, with 9 bases between. CDR3 length: 12 amino acids. As DNA, the CDR3 is TGTGCCAGCAGTGAAGTCGGGAATGAGCAGTTCTTC. It yields the protein CASSEVGNEQFF.

This clonotype was detected only a few times. This may arise from a read error, as a much more abundant clone is one base away. This chain links TRBV7-2 with TRBJ2-2; weak D call: TRBD1 (5 bases). V lost 1 base to trimming and J lost 1 base, with 10 bases between them. CDR1 and CDR2 (germline): SGHTA, FQGNSA. This CDR3 spans 16 amino acids. The CDR3 here is CASSLDGRVNTGELFF. The CDR3 DNA sequence: TGTGCCAGCAGCTTAGACGGCAGGGTGAACACCGGGGAGCTGTTTTTT. Based on the CDR3 plus reference TRBV7-2 and TRBJ2-2, the full variable domain is GAGVSQSPSNKVTEKGKDVELRCDPISGHTALYWYRQSLGQGLEFLIYFQGNSAPDKSGLPSDRFSAERTGGSVSTLTIQRTQQEDSAVYLCASSLDGRVNTGELFFGEGSRLTVL.

In this sample, this clonotype turned up many times. The rearrangement joins TRBV18 to TRBJ2-5, with D possibly called TRBD1 or TRBD2 (6 bases each). V lost 6 bases, J lost 0 bases, and 14 bases lay in between. Germline CDR1 KGHSH, CDR2 LQKENI. The CDR3 is 15 residues long. The CDR3: CASSLTGGYQETQYF. CDR3 DNA: TGTGCCAGCTCTCTGACCGGGGGCTACCAAGAGACCCAGTACTTC.

Ten or more counts support this clonotype. This chain connects TRBV19 to TRBJ2-1, with D perhaps matching TRBD1 or TRBD2 (6 bases each). CDR1 is LNHDA, CDR2 SQIVND, per germline (reference sequence). V was pared by 4 bases and J by 13 bases, with 11 bases between. This CDR3 has 11 residues. In DNA form, the CDR3 reads TGTGCCAGTAGTACGGAGGGGGGACAGTTCTTC. It specifies CASSTEGGQFF.

This clonotype was found many times. The V and J genes are TRBV30 and TRBJ2-7; D uncertain. CDR1 is GTSNPN, CDR2 SVGIG, per germline (reference sequence). Trimming cost V 4 bases and J 7 bases, with 17 bases left between them. The CDR3 covers 13 residues. CDR3 sequence (DNA): TGTGCCTGGACGCAGGTTCTGGTGGGGGAGCAGTACTTC. Amino acids: CAWTQVLVGEQYF.